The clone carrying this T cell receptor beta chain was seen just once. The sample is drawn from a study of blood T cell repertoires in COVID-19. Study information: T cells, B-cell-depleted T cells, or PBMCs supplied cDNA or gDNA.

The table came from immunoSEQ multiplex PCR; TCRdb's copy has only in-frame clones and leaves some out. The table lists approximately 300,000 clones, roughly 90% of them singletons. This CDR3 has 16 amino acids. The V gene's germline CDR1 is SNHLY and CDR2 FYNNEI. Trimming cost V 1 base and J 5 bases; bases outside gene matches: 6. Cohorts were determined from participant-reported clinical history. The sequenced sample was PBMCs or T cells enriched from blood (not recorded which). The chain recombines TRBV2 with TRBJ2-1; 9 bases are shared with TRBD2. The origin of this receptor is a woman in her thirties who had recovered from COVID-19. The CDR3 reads CASSEGASGTHNEQFF. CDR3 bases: TGTGCCAGCAGTGAAGGAGCTAGCGGGACACACAATGAGCAGTTCTTC.